Listed below are T cell receptor beta chains from one sample, sequenced in a study of OX40 agonist ivuxolimab in advanced cancers. TCRdb's copy holds only in-frame clones and misses some; the assay was immunoSEQ multiplex PCR. The table has about 98,000 clones, around 85% seen once. This material consisted of CD4+ or CD8+ T cells sorted from blood, taken in a trial of the OX40 agonist ivuxolimab. Receptors originate from an adult with an advanced solid tumor such as melanoma, head and neck, liver or kidney cancer. CDR3s include the opening cysteine and the closing phenylalanine or tryptophan. The D gene is left open where the match is weak. Some rows mark clone size as missing; the rest say once, few, many or name a class of expanded clone.

D gene,V gene,J gene,clone size,CDR3 protein,CDR3 DNA
.,TRBV10-3,TRBJ2-1,.,CATRGTHNEQFF,TGTGCCACCCGGGGGACCCACAATGAGCAGTTCTTC
.,TRBV2,TRBJ2-7,.,CASREGYEQYF,TGTGCCAGCAGAGAGGGCTACGAGCAGTACTTC
.,TRBV10-3,TRBJ1-2,.,CAISSPGQSYTF,TGTGCCATCAGTTCACCGGGGCAAAGCTACACCTTC
.,TRBV5-1,TRBJ2-7,.,CASSLEGGLSSYEQYF,TGCGCCAGCAGCTTGGAGGGCGGGCTGAGCTCCTACGAGCAGTACTTC
.,TRBV27,TRBJ2-2,.,CASSSLLPRGGELFF,TGTGCCAGCAGTTCTCTCCTTCCCCGGGGCGGGGAGCTGTTTTTT
TRBD1,TRBV6-5,TRBJ1-1,.,CASSGRGRAEAFF,TGTGCCAGCAGCGGAAGGGGGCGGGCTGAAGCTTTCTTT
.,TRBV18,TRBJ2-2,.,CASSPWTASSAGELFF,TGTGCCAGCTCACCATGGACGGCCTCTTCCGCCGGGGAGCTGTTTTTT
.,TRBV28,TRBJ2-7,.,CASSLGTEDYEQYF,TGTGCCAGCAGTTTGGGGACTGAGGACTACGAGCAGTACTTC
.,TRBV27,TRBJ2-3,.,CASARDKGTDTQYF,TGTGCCAGCGCCCGAGACAAGGGCACAGATACGCAGTATTTT
TRBD1,TRBV5-8,TRBJ1-2,.,CASSSGQGGNGYTF,TGTGCCAGCAGCTCGGGACAGGGTGGGAATGGCTACACCTTC
.,TRBV5-1,TRBJ2-4,once,CASSHPDGKNIQYF,TGCGCCAGCAGCCATCCGGACGGGAAAAACATTCAGTACTTC
.,TRBV5-1,TRBJ2-5,.,CASSLATGTQETQYF,TGCGCCAGCAGCTTGGCCACAGGGACCCAAGAGACCCAGTACTTC
TRBD1,TRBV18,TRBJ1-5,.,CASSPPGSGTGINQPQHF,TGTGCCAGCTCACCACCGGGGTCCGGGACAGGAATCAATCAGCCCCAGCATTTT